This T cell receptor beta chain came from a study of PD-1 blockade in mismatch repair-deficient tumors. The wider study: Patients had eleven to twelve mismatch repair-deficient cancer types, all previously treated and progressing. The study, taken as a whole, reports: Rapid post-treatment expansion, then contraction, generally preceding radiologic response, marked tumor-resident clones.

Mismatch repair deficiency was confirmed in all patients, by PCR or immunohistochemistry. TCR sequencing covered a few patients who responded to pembrolizumab. Sequencing used immunoSEQ multiplex PCR; TCRdb keeps in-frame clones, though not all of them. The sample lists tens of thousands of clones; 78% were seen once. The CDR3 consists of 13 residues. Trimming took 4 bases from V and 4 from J, leaving 11 bases between them. Germline V gives CDR1 SGHKS, CDR2 YYEKEE (reference sequence). About this clone itself: Antigen unknown.

J is TRBJ1-1 and V is TRBV5-5; TRBD1 is a possible D gene (5 bases). Source: peripheral blood, taken 4 weeks after starting pembrolizumab. This receptor was identified in an adult with mismatch repair-deficient cancer. DNA of the CDR3: TGTGCCAGCAGCCCAGGGTTTAGCACTGAAGCTTTCTTT. Residues: CASSPGFSTEAFF.